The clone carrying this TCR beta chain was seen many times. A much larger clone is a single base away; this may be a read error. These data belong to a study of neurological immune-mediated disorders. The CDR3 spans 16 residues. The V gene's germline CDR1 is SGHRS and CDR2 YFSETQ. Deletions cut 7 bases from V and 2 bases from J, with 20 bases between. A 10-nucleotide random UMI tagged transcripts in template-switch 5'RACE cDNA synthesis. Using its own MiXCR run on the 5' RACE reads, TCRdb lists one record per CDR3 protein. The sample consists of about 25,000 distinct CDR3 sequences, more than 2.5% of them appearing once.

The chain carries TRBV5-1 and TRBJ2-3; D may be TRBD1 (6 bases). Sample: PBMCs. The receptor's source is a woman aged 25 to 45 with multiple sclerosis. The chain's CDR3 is CASGRTGKGNTDTQYF. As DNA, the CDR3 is TGCGCCAGCGGCAGAACAGGGAAGGGTAACACAGATACGCAGTATTTT.